The 27 T cell receptor beta chains reported below all come from one sample, sequenced in a study of CD8+ T cells in alopecia areata. Noted treatment: oral pan-JAK inhibitor, 5-10 mg twice daily. After isolation, RNA underwent reverse transcription to generate cDNA as the sequencing template. Sequencing was performed with immunoSEQ multiplex PCR; in TCRdb, only in-frame clones are kept and a portion is missing. This sample has 110,000 or so clones, with approximately 52% found just once. Specimen: CD8+ T cells sorted from blood, collected at week 4, from a patient treated with tofacitinib. These receptors were taken from a human donor with alopecia areata.

The chain couples TRBV5-1 to TRBJ1-1; 8 positions agree with TRBD1. CDR1 is SGHRS and CDR2 is YFSETQ in the germline V gene. The V and J ends lost 3 bases and 7 bases, in that order; junction bases with no gene match: 8. The CDR3 is 14 amino acids. Written as DNA, the CDR3 is TGCGCCAGCAGCTCGTCAGGGGGCTACGGTGAAGCTTTCTTT. Its translation: CASSSSGGYGEAFF.

The chain uses TRBV5-1 and TRBJ2-1, with D uncertain. The CDR3 has 13 residues. Germline V gene lookup returns CDR1 SGHRS and CDR2 YFSETQ. V lost 0 bases, J lost 5 bases, and 6 bases lay in between. The CDR3 nucleotides read TGCGCCAGCAGCTTGGCACTGAACAATGAGCAGTTCTTC. Translating gives CASSLALNNEQFF.

The CDR3 reads CASSERDDGPEAFF. The CDR3 region has the DNA TGTGCCAGCAGTGAGAGAGACGATGGCCCAGAGGCTTTCTTT. The rearrangement joins TRBV6-1 to TRBJ1-1; D gene uncertain. The CDR3 runs 14 residues. V lost 3 bases and J lost 11, with 19 bases in between. Germline V lookup: CDR1 MNHNS, CDR2 SASEGT.

The V and J genes are TRBV7-9 and TRBJ2-3; D uncertain. The V and J ends lost 2 bases and 0 bases respectively, with 6 bases between them. The germline gives CDR1 SEHNR, CDR2 FQNEAQ (reference sequence). The CDR3 extends over 14 amino acids. Written as DNA, the CDR3 is TGTGCCAGCAGCTTACCCCCTAGCACAGATACGCAGTATTTT. Translated, it gives CASSLPPSTDTQYF.

V gene TRBV15 combines with J gene TRBJ2-6, with a weak D call TRBD2 (5 bases). V gave up 5 bases and J gave up 1 base, with 15 bases separating them. This CDR3 is built from 17 residues. The V gene's germline CDR1 is LNHNV and CDR2 YYDKDF (reference sequence). CDR3 sequence (DNA): TGTGCCACCAGCCCGGCGGACTCTTCTTCTGGGGCCAACGTCCTGACTTTC. Residues: CATSPADSSSGANVLTF.

This rearrangement joins TRBV6-5 to TRBJ2-5; D not certain. This CDR3 comprises 14 residues. V lost 2 bases to trimming and J lost 3 bases, with 10 bases between them. Germline loops: CDR1 MNHEY, CDR2 SVGAGI. The CDR3 DNA is TGTGCCAGCAGTTACGTTACCGGAGAAGAGACCCAGTACTTC. Translated: CASSYVTGEETQYF.

The gene calls are TRBV7-2 and TRBJ1-1, with D perhaps matching TRBD1 (5 bases). V lost 1 base and J 2 bases, leaving 14 bases between the germline ends. Looked up from germline, CDR1 is SGHTA and CDR2 is FQGNSA. The CDR3 loop spans 16 amino acids. CDR3 DNA: TGTGCCAGCAGCTTAGGTGAACAGGAAGCCAACACTGAAGCTTTCTTT. Its protein product is CASSLGEQEANTEAFF.

Of note for this clone: One end of the junction is discordant with germline, which a read error may explain. This chain uses TRBV7-7 with TRBJ2-5; 8 positions agree with TRBD1. The germline CDR1 and CDR2 sequences are SSHAT and FNYEAQ (reference sequence). The length of the CDR3 is 18 residues. The CDR3 is CASSLVTGTGDLQETQYF. In nucleotides, the CDR3 is TGTGCTAGCAGCTTGGTCACCGGGACAGGAGATCTCCAAGAGACCCAGTACTTC.

This clone was picked up a small number of times. The J gene is TRBJ2-1, the V gene TRBV29-1, with D tentatively TRBD1 or TRBD2 (5 bases each). The germline gives CDR1 SQVTM, CDR2 ANQGSEA. CDR3 length: 14 amino acids. The V gene lost 6 bases and the J gene lost 8 bases, with 20 bases spanning the gap. CDR3 residues: CSVMPGTRQDEQFF. For the CDR3, the DNA is TGCAGCGTCATGCCCGGGACCCGGCAAGATGAGCAGTTCTTC.

The rearrangement uses TRBV2 and TRBJ1-4; D not certain. The V and J ends lost 0 bases and 2 bases respectively, with 10 bases between them. The germline V gene has CDR1 SNHLY and CDR2 FYNNEI. The CDR3 loop spans 16 amino acids. Here the CDR3 reads CASSEAVESTNEKLFF. The DNA for the CDR3 is TGTGCCAGCAGTGAAGCGGTGGAGTCGACTAATGAAAAACTGTTTTTT. The whole variable domain, remainder taken from reference TRBV2 and TRBJ1-4, is EPEVTQTPSHQVTQMGQEVILRCVPISNHLYFYWYRQILGQKVEFLVSFYNNEISEKSEIFDDQFSVERPDGSNFTLKIRSTKLEDSAMYFCASSEAVESTNEKLFFGSGTQLSVL.

The rearrangement uses TRBV5-1 and TRBJ2-3; D gene uncertain. The germline CDR1 and CDR2 sequences are SGHRS and YFSETQ. Deletions cut 4 bases from V and 6 bases from J, with 9 bases between. CDR3 length: 12 amino acids. CDR3 protein: CASSIGLDTQYF. The CDR3 coding sequence is TGCGCCAGCAGCATAGGCCTGGATACGCAGTATTTT. Supplemented by reference TRBV5-1 and TRBJ2-3, the full variable domain reads KAGVTQTPRYLIKTRGQQVTLSCSPISGHRSVSWYQQTPGQGLQFLFEYFSETQRNKGNFPGRFSGRQFSNSRSEMNVSTLELGDSALYLCASSIGLDTQYFGPGTRLTVL.

The rearrangement joins TRBV29-1 to TRBJ2-7; D assignment may be TRBD1 or TRBD2 (5 bases each). V was shortened by 7 bases and J by 0 bases, with 10 bases between the two germline ends. Germline-derived CDR1 and CDR2 are SQVTM and ANQGSEA. There are 12 residues in the CDR3. The CDR3 region has the DNA TGCAGCGGGGGGTGGGACTCCTACGAGCAGTACTTC. Amino acids: CSGGWDSYEQYF.

The sample holds one count of this clone. This rearrangement joins TRBV19 to TRBJ1-1, with TRBD1 identical over 7 bases. Germline V lookup: CDR1 LNHDA, CDR2 SQIVND (reference sequence). V trimming: 5 bases; J trimming: 6 bases; junction bases outside the gene matches: 6. The CDR3 extends over 13 amino acids. The CDR3 region is CASSSGTDPEAFF. The CDR3 region has the DNA TGTGCCAGTAGTTCCGGGACAGATCCTGAAGCTTTCTTT. Together with reference TRBV19 and TRBJ1-1, the CDR3 gives the full variable domain: DGGITQSPKYLFRKEGQNVTLSCEQNLNHDAMYWYRQDPGQGLRLIYYSQIVNDFQKGDIAEGYSVSREKKESFPLTVTSAQKNPTAFYLCASSSGTDPEAFFGQGTRLTVV.

This clone appeared once. The rearrangement uses TRBV9 and TRBJ2-1; D is unresolved. Germline CDR1 and CDR2: SGDLS and YYNGEE. V gave up 3 bases and J gave up 8 bases, with 3 bases separating them. The CDR3 runs to 10 residues. For the CDR3, the DNA is TGTGCCAGCAGCGGCGATGAGCAGTTCTTC. This translates into CASSGDEQFF.

The chain recombines TRBV29-1 with TRBJ2-7, with a tentative D call TRBD1 (6 bases). This CDR3 spans 13 amino acids. Germline V lookup: CDR1 SQVTM, CDR2 ANQGSEA. Trimming pared 1 base from V and 3 bases from J, leaving 10 bases between. The CDR3 loop reads CSVEALDSYEQYF. CDR3 sequence (DNA): TGCAGCGTTGAAGCCTTGGACAGCTACGAGCAGTACTTC.

The chain uses TRBV30 and TRBJ2-2; unclear D gene. V shed 0 bases and J shed 3 bases, with 2 bases lying between them. The germline V gene has CDR1 GTSNPN and CDR2 SVGIG (reference sequence). The CDR3 is 12 residues long. The chain's CDR3 is CAWSVDTGELFF. Here the CDR3 DNA reads TGTGCCTGGAGTGTGGACACCGGGGAGCTGTTTTTT.

The chain employs TRBV5-1 and TRBJ2-7; a weak D match, TRBD1 (6 bases). The CDR3 is 13 amino acids. Germline-derived CDR1 and CDR2 are SGHRS and YFSETQ. Between the trimmed V and J ends, which lost 1 base and 3 bases, there was a span of 8 bases. CDR3 amino acids: CASSLPGDYEQYF. The CDR3 bases are TGCGCCAGCAGCTTGCCAGGGGACTACGAGCAGTACTTC.

The sample holds one count of this clone. The V and J genes are TRBV7-9 and TRBJ1-6, with D tentatively TRBD1 (5 bases). V lost 5 bases and J 6 bases, leaving 11 bases between the germline ends. There are 14 residues in the CDR3. Looked up from germline, CDR1 is SEHNR and CDR2 is FQNEAQ (reference sequence). The CDR3 coding sequence is TGTGCCAGCAGCCCAACGGGGGGTAATTCACCCCTCCACTTT. It codes for CASSPTGGNSPLHF.

This clone has only one observation. V gene TRBV27 combines with J gene TRBJ2-7; TRBD1 matches at 7 bases. Losses at the gene ends were 6 bases for V and 0 bases for J; bases not matched to a gene: 11. Germline assignment: CDR1 MNHEY and CDR2 SMNVEV (reference sequence). This CDR3 region has 16 residues. The CDR3, as DNA: TGTGCCAGCAGCCTCGCGTCCGGGACAGTCTCCTACGAGCAGTACTTC. As protein: CASSLASGTVSYEQYF.

This clone was found a few times. This chain joins TRBV4-2 and TRBJ2-7; 7 positions match TRBD1. The CDR3 totals 14 residues. Trimming at V came to 0 bases and at J to 3 bases, leaving 2 bases not matched to a gene. Germline V gene sequence: CDR1 LGHNA, CDR2 YNFKEQ. The CDR3 reads CASSQDSGGYEQYF. DNA of the CDR3: TGTGCCAGCAGCCAAGATTCAGGGGGCTACGAGCAGTACTTC.

This clone was counted a single time. The gene calls are TRBV30 and TRBJ2-3; D is undetermined. Germline CDR1 is GTSNPN and CDR2 is SVGIG (reference sequence). Trimming shortened V by 1 base and J by 2 bases, and 4 bases separated the two germline ends. The CDR3 is 12 residues long. The CDR3 region is CAWSAYTDTQYF. CDR3 coding DNA: TGTGCCTGGAGTGCCTACACAGATACGCAGTATTTT. The entire variable domain, with the rest obtained from reference TRBV30 and TRBJ2-3, is as follows: SQTIHQWPATLVQPVGSPLSLECTVEGTSNPNLYWYRQAAGRGLQLLFYSVGIGQISSEVPQNLSASRPQDRQFILSSKKLLLSDSGFYLCAWSAYTDTQYFGPGTRLTVL.

This clone has only a few counts. The DNA for the CDR3 is TGTGCCAGCAGCTTGATGGTGGCAGGGAATCAGCCCCAGCATTTT. Translating it yields CASSLMVAGNQPQHF. The chain links TRBV5-6 to TRBJ1-5; a possible D gene is TRBD1 (5 bases). Germline CDR1 reads SGHDT; CDR2 reads YYEEEE. The CDR3 is 15 residues long. V lost 1 base, J lost 4 bases, and 12 bases lay in between.

The rearrangement links TRBV6-1 to TRBJ1-5; TRBD1 aligns across 8 bases. V shed 4 bases, J shed 5 bases, and the junction held 10 bases outside the gene matches. The CDR3 runs 16 residues. Looked up from germline, CDR1 is MNHNS and CDR2 is SASEGT. The CDR3 DNA sequence: TGTGCCAGCAGTGTGTTTATAGGACAGGGAGATCAGCCCCAGCATTTT. It codes for CASSVFIGQGDQPQHF.

The V and J genes are TRBV6-5 and TRBJ1-6; 12 bases are shared with TRBD1. The germline V gene has CDR1 MNHEY and CDR2 SVGAGI. V lost 3 bases, J lost 8 bases, and 5 bases stayed unmatched. The CDR3 totals 16 residues. The CDR3 reads CASSYGTGGRDSPLHF. The CDR3 bases are TGTGCCAGCAGTTATGGGACAGGGGGCCGGGATTCACCCCTCCACTTT.

V gene TRBV30 combines with J gene TRBJ2-1; the match to TRBD2 covers 12 bases. V was clipped by 1 base and J by 5 bases; unmatched bases: 6. CDR1 is GTSNPN and CDR2 is SVGIG in the germline V gene (reference sequence). This CDR3 comprises 16 residues. The CDR3 loop reads CAWSGSSGGAHNEQFF. In DNA, the CDR3 is TGTGCCTGGAGTGGGTCTAGCGGGGGGGCCCACAATGAGCAGTTCTTC.

This clone is a singleton in its sample. The J gene is TRBJ2-2, the V gene TRBV28; TRBD2 is a possible D gene (5 bases). V was trimmed by 10 bases and J by 0 bases, leaving 12 bases between them. The CDR3 spans 14 residues. Germline values: CDR1 MDHEN, CDR2 SYDVKM. CDR3 coding DNA: TGTGCCACCCGAGGGCCTTCGAACACCGGGGAGCTGTTTTTT. This translates into CATRGPSNTGELFF.

In this sample, this clone turned up a few times. This rearrangement joins TRBV29-1 to TRBJ2-1; TRBD2 might be the D (5 bases). Trimming removed 3 bases from V and 0 bases from J, with 15 bases in between. The CDR3 extends over 16 amino acids. From germline, CDR1 is SQVTM and CDR2 ANQGSEA. The CDR3 protein is CSVEPYATSSYNEQFF. CDR3 in DNA: TGCAGCGTTGAGCCGTATGCCACTAGCTCCTACAATGAGCAGTTCTTC.